This TCR beta chain was identified in a study of cytomegalovirus exposure and HLA in healthy donors. Study findings and constraints: Several of the most significant clusters appeared, in a later analysis, to be linked to common viral pathogens. Later genetic work tied a missense DCLRE1C variant to beta-chain V and J trimming.

This CDR3 spans 12 amino acids. Germline V gene lookup returns CDR1 GTSNPN and CDR2 SVGIG (reference sequence). The ends were cut back, 7 bases at V and 4 bases at J, with 13 bases in the middle. The PCR made use of 60 Vbeta and 13 Jbeta primers. Profiled with immunoSEQ multiplex PCR; TCRdb holds only in-frame clones, not every one. The sample comprises around 140,000 clones, about 80% of which are singletons, and 2.5% to 3% rests with the top ten. Comments on this clone: The antigen remains unidentified.

The chain couples TRBV30 to TRBJ1-2; a weak D match, TRBD1 (6 bases). The clonotype was recovered from a female donor in good health and CMV-seronegative. The sample comprised PBMCs. The DNA for the CDR3 is TGTGCCTCGTTACCCAGGGGCTATGGCTACACCTTC. Its translation is CASLPRGYGYTF.